Sequencing of this T cell receptor beta chain was carried out in a study of blood T cell repertoires in COVID-19. The protocol was immunoSEQ multiplex PCR, while the TCRdb copy is restricted to in-frame clones and leaves out a portion. The sample carries 150,000 or so clones, around 83% recorded once. Sequenced material: peripheral blood. The receptor was isolated from a woman of 80 years or more with acute or convalescent COVID-19.

In DNA, the CDR3 is TGTGCCTGGAGTACTAAAGATCCCACAGATACGCAGTATTTT. Its protein is CAWSTKDPTDTQYF. This sequence joins TRBV30 and TRBJ2-3; no definite D call. Germline V gives CDR1 GTSNPN, CDR2 SVGIG (reference sequence). The CDR3 runs to 14 residues. Trimming removed 2 bases from V and 2 bases from J, with 11 bases in between. Supplemented by reference TRBV30 and TRBJ2-3, the full variable domain reads SQTIHQWPATLVQPVGSPLSLECTVEGTSNPNLYWYRQAAGRGLQLLFYSVGIGQISSEVPQNLSASRPQDRQFILSSKKLLLSDSGFYLCAWSTKDPTDTQYFGPGTRLTVL.